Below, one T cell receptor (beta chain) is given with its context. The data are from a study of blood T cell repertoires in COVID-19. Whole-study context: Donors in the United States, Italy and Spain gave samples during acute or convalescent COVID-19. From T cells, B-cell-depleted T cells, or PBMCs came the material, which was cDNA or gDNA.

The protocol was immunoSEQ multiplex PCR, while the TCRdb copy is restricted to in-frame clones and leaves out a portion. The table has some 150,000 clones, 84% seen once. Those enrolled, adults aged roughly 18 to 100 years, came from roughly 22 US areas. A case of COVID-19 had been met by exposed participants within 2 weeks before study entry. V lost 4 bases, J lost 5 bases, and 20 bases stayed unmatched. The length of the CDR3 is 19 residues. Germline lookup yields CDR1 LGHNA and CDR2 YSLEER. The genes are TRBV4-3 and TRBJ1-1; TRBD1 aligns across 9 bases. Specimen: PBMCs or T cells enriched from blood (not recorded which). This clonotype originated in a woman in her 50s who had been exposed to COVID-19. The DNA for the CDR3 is TGCGCCAGCAGCCCTTACTACCGGACAGGGGCCGTCTTCATGACTGAAGCTTTCTTT. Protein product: CASSPYYRTGAVFMTEAFF.